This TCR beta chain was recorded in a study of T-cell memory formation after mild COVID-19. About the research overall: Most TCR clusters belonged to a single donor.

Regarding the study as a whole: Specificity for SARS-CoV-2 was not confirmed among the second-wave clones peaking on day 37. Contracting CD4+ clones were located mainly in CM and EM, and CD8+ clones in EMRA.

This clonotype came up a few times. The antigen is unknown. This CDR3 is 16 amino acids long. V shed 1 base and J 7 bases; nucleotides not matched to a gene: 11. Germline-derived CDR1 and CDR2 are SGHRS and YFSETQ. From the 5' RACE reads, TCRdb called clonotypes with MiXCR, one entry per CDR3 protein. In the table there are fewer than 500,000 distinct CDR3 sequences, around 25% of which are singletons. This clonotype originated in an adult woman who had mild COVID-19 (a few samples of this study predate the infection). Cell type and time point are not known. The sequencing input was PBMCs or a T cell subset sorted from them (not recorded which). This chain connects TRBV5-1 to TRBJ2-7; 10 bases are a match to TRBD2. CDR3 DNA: TGCGCCAGCAGCTTGTATCAGCGGGAGGGCCTAGGGGAGCAGTACTTC. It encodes CASSLYQREGLGEQYF.